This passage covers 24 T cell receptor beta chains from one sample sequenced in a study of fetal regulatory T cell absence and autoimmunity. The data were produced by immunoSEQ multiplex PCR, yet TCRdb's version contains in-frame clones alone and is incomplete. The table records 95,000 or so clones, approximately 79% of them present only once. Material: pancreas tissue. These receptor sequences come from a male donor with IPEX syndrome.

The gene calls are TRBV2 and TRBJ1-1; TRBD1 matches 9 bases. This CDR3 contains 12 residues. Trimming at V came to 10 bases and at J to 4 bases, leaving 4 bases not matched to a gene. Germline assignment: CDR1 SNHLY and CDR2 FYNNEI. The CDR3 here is CATGQGITEAFF. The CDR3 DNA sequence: TGTGCCACCGGACAGGGGATCACTGAAGCTTTCTTT. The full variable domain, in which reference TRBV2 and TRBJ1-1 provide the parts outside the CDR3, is EPEVTQTPSHQVTQMGQEVILRCVPISNHLYFYWYRQILGQKVEFLVSFYNNEISEKSEIFDDQFSVERPDGSNFTLKIRSTKLEDSAMYFCATGQGITEAFFGQGTRLTVV.

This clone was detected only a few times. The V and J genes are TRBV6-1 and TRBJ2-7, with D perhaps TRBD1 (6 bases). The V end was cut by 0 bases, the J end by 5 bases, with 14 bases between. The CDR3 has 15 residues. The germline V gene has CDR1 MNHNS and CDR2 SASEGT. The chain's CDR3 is CASSEAAGAYDEQYF. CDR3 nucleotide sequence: TGTGCCAGCAGTGAAGCGGCAGGGGCCTACGACGAGCAGTACTTC.

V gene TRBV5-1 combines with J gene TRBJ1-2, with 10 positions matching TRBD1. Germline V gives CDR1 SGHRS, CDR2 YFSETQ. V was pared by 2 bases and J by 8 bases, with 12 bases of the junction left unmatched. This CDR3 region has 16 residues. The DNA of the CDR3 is TGCGCCAGCAGCTTCTCCTTAGACAGGGGGCTTAACGGCTACACCTTC. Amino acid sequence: CASSFSLDRGLNGYTF.

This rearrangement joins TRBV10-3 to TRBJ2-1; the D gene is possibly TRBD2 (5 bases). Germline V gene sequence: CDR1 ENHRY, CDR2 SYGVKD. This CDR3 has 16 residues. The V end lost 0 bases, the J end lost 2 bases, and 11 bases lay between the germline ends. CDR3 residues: CAISESPSGPYNEQFF. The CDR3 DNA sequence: TGTGCCATCAGTGAGTCGCCCAGCGGACCCTACAATGAGCAGTTCTTC.

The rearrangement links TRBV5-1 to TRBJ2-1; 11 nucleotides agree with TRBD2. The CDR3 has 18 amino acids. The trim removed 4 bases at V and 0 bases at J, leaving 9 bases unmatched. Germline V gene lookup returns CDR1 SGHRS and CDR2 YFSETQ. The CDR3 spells CASSQPSGGPYSYNEQFF. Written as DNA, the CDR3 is TGCGCCAGCAGCCAACCTAGCGGGGGGCCCTACTCCTACAATGAGCAGTTCTTC.

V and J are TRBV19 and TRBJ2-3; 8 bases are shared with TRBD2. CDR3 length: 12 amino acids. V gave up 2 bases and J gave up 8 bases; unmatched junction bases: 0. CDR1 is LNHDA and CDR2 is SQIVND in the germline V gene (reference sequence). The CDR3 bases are TGTGCCAGTAGTATACTAGCGGGTACGCAGTATTTT. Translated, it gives CASSILAGTQYF.

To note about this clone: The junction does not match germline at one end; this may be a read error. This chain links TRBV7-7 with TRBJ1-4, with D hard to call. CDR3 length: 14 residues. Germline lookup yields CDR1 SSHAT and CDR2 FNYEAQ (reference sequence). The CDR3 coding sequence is TGTGCTAGCAGCTTAGTGCAGGTTCTCAAAAAACTGTTTTTT. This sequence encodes CASSLVQVLKKLFF.

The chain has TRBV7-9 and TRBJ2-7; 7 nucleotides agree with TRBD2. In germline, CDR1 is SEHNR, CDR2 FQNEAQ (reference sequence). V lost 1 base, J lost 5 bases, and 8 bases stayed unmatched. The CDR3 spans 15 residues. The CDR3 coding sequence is TGTGCCAGCAGCTTAGTTACGGGAGGAATTGACGAGCAGTACTTC. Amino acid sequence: CASSLVTGGIDEQYF. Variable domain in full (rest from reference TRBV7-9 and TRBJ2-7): DTGVSQNPRHKITKRGQNVTFRCDPISEHNRLYWYRQTLGQGPEFLTYFQNEAQLEKSRLLSDRFSAERPKGSFSTLEIQRTEQGDSAMYLCASSLVTGGIDEQYFGPGTRLTVT.

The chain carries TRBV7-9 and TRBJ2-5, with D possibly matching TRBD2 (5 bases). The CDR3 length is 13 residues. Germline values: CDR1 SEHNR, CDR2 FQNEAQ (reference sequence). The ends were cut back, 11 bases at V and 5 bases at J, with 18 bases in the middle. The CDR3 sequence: CAGTRVPGETQYF. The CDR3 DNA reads TGTGCCGGTACGCGGGTCCCTGGGGAGACCCAGTACTTC.

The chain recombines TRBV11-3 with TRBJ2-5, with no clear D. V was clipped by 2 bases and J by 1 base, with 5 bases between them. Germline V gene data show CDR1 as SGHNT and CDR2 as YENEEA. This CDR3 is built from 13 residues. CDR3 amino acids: CASSLTAQETQYF. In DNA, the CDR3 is TGTGCCAGCAGCTTAACAGCCCAAGAGACCCAGTACTTC.

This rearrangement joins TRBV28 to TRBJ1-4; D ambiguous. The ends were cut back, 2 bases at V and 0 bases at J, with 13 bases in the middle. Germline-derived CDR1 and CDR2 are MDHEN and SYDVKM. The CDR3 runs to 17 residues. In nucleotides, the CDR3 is TGTGCCAGCAGTTTACCCTCGGGCTATGCAACTAATGAAAAACTGTTTTTT. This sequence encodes CASSLPSGYATNEKLFF.

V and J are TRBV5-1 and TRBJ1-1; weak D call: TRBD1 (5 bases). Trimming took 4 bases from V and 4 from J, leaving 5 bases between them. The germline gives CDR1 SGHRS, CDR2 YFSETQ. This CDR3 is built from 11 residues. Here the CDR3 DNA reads TGCGCCAGCAGCGGGGGCACTGAAGCTTTCTTT. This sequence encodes CASSGGTEAFF.

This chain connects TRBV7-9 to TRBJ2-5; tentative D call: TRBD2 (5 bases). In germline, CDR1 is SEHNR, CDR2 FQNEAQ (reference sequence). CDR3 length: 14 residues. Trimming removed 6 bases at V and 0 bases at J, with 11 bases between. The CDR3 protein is CASRAEGYQETQYF. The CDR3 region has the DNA TGTGCCAGCAGGGCAGAGGGCTACCAAGAGACCCAGTACTTC.

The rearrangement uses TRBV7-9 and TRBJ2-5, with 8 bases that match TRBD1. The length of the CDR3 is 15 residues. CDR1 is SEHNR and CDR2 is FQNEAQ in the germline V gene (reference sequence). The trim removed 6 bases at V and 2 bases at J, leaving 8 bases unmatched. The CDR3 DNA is TGTGCCAGCAGTCCAGGGGGCGTCGGGCAAGAGACCCAGTACTTC. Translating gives CASSPGGVGQETQYF.

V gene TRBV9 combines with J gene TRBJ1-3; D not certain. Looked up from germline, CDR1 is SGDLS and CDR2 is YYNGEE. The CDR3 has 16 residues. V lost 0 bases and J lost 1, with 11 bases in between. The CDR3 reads CASSVAPAESGNTIYF. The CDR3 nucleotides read TGTGCCAGCAGCGTAGCTCCGGCGGAATCTGGAAACACCATATATTTT.

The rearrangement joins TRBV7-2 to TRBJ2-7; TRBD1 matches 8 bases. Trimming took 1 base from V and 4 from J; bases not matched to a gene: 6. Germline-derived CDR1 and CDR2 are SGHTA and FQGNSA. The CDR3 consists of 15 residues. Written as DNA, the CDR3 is TGTGCCAGCAGCTTAGGAGTAGGACAGGGTTACGAGCAGTACTTC. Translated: CASSLGVGQGYEQYF.

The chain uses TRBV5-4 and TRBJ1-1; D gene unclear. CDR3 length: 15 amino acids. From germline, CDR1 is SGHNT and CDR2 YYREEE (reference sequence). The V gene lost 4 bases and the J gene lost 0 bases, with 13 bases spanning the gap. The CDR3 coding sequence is TGTGCCAGCAGCCTCGGGTTTTCAGTGAACACTGAAGCTTTCTTT. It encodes CASSLGFSVNTEAFF.

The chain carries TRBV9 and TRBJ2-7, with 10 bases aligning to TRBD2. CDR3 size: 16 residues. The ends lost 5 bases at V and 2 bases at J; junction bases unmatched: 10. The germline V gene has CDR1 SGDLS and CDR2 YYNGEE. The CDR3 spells CASRDSLAGEAYEQYF. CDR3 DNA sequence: TGTGCCAGCAGGGATTCCCTAGCGGGGGAGGCCTACGAGCAGTACTTC.

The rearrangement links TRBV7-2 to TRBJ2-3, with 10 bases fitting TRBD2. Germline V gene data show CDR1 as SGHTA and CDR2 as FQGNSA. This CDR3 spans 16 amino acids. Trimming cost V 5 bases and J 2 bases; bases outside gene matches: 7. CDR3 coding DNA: TGTGCCAGCAGCACCGCCGGGACTAGCGTCACAGATACGCAGTATTTT. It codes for CASSTAGTSVTDTQYF.

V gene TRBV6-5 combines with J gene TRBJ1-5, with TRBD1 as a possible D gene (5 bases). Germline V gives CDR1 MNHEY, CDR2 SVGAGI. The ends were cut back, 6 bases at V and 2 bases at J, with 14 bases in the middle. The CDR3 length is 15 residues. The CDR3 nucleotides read TGTGCCAGCAGGCCCCAGGGAAGGGGCAATCAGCCCCAGCATTTT. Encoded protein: CASRPQGRGNQPQHF.

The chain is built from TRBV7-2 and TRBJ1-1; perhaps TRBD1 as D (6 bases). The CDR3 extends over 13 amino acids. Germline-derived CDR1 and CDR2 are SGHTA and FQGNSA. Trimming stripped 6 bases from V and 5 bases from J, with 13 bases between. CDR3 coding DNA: TGTGCCAGCAGGAGGACTAGGGGGACTGAAGCTTTCTTT. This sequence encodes CASRRTRGTEAFF.

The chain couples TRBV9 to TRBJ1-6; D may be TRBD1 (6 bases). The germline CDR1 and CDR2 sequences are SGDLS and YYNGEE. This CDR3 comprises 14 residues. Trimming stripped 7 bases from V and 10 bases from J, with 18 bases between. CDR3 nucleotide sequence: TGTGCCAGCTCCGAGGGGGGGGTTGGATCACCCCTCCACTTT. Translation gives CASSEGGVGSPLHF.

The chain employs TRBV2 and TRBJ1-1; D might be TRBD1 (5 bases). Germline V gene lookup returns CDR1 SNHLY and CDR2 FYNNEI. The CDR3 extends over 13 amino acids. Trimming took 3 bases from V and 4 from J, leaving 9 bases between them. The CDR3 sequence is CASSDAGITEAFF. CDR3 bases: TGTGCCAGCAGTGACGCAGGGATCACTGAAGCTTTCTTT.

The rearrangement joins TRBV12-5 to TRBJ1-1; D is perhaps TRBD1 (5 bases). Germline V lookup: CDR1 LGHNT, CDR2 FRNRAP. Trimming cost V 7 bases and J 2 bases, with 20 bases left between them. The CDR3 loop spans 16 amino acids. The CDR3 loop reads CASAPPVGDLNTEAFF. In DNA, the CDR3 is TGTGCTAGTGCCCCTCCCGTAGGGGACCTAAACACTGAAGCTTTCTTT.